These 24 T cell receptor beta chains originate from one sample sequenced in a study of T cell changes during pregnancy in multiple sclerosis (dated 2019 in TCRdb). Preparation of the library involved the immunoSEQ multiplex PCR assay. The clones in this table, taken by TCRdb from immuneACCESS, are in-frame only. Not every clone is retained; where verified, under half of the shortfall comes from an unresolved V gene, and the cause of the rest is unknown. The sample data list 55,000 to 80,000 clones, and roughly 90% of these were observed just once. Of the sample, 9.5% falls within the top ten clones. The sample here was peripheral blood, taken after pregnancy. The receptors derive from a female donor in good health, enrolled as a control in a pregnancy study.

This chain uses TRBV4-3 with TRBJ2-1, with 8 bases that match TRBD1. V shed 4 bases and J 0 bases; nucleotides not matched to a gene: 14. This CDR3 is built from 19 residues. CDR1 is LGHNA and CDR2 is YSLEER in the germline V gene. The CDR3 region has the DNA TGCGCCAGCAGCCCAAAGCCAACCCGGACAGGGCTCTCCTACAATGAGCAGTTCTTC. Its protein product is CASSPKPTRTGLSYNEQFF.

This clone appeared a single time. CDR3 region: CASSPLDFWGQETSGRRNADTQYF. CDR3 nucleotides: TGTGCCAGCTCACCACTAGACTTCTGGGGACAAGAGACTAGCGGGAGGAGGAACGCAGATACGCAGTATTTT. This sequence joins TRBV18 and TRBJ2-3, with 13 bases aligning to TRBD2. Germline CDR1 and CDR2: KGHSH and LQKENI. V was pared by 1 base and J by 4 bases, with 26 bases of the junction left unmatched. This CDR3 contains 24 residues.

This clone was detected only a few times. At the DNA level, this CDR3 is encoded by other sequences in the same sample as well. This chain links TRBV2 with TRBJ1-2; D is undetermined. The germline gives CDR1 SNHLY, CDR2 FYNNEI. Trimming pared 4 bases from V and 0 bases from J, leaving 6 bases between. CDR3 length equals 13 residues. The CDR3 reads CASSGQANYGYTF. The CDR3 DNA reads TGTGCCAGCAGTGGGCAGGCTAACTATGGCTACACCTTC.

CDR3 in amino acids: CASSMVQADYGYTF. DNA of the CDR3: TGTGCCAGTAGTATGGTTCAGGCAGACTATGGCTACACCTTC. The chain joins TRBV19 to TRBJ1-2; D is ambiguous. V dropped 3 bases and J dropped 3 bases, with 11 bases sitting between them. The germline V gene has CDR1 LNHDA and CDR2 SQIVND (reference sequence). The CDR3 is 14 amino acids.

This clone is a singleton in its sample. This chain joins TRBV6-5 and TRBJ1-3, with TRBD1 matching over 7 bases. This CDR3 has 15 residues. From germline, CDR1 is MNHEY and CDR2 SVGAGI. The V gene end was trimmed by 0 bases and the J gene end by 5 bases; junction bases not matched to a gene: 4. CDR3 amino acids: CASSYSGTARNTIYF. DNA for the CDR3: TGTGCCAGCAGTTACTCCGGGACAGCAAGAAACACCATATATTTT.

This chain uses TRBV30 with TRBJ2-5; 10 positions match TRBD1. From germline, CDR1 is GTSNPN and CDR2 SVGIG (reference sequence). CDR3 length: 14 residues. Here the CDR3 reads CALDWTGGRETQYF. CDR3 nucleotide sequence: TGTGCTCTCGATTGGACAGGGGGTCGGGAGACCCAGTACTTC.

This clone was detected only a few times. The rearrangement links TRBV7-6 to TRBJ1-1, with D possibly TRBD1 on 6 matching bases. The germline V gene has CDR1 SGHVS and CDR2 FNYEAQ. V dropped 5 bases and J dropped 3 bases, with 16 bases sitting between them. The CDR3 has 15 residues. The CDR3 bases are TGTGCCAGCAGCGAAGGACAGCGGGGGTACACTGAAGCTTTCTTT. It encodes CASSEGQRGYTEAFF.

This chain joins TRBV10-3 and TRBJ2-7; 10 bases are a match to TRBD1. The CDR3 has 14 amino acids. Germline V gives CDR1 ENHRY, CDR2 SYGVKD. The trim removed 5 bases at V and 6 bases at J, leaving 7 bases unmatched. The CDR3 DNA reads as TGTGCCATCAGTAGGGACAGGGGTCTCCCCGAGCAGTACTTC. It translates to CAISRDRGLPEQYF.

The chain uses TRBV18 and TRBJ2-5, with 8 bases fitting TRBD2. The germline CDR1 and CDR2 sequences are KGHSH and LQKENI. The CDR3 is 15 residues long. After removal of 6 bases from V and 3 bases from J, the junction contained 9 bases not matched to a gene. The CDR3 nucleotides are TGTGCCAGCTCCAGAACGGGAGGGGCGAAAGAGACCCAGTACTTC. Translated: CASSRTGGAKETQYF.

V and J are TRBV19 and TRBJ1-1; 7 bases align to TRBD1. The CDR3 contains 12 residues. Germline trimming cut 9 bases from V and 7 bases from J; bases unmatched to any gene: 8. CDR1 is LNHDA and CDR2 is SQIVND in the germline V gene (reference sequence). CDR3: CASTETGREAFF. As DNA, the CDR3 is TGTGCCAGCACGGAGACAGGGCGTGAAGCTTTCTTT.

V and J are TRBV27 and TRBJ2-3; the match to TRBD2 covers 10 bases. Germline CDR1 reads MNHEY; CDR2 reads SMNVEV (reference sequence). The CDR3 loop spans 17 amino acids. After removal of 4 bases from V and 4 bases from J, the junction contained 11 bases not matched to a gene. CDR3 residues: CASSSLSSGGNPDTQYF. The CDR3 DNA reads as TGTGCCAGCAGTTCATTATCTAGCGGGGGAAATCCAGATACGCAGTATTTT.

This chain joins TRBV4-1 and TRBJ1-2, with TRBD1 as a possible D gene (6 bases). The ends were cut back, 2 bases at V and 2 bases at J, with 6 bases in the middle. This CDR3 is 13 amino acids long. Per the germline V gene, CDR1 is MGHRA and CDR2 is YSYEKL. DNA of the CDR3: TGCGCCAGCAGCCAACAGGGGAACTATGGCTACACCTTC. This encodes CASSQQGNYGYTF.

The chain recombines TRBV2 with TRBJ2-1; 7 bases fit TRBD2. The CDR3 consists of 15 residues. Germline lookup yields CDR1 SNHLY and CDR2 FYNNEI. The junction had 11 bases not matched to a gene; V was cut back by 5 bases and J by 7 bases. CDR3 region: CASSFREGPGNEQFF. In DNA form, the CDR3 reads TGTGCCAGCAGTTTCAGGGAGGGACCGGGGAATGAGCAGTTCTTC. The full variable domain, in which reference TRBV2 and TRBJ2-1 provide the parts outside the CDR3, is EPEVTQTPSHQVTQMGQEVILRCVPISNHLYFYWYRQILGQKVEFLVSFYNNEISEKSEIFDDQFSVERPDGSNFTLKIRSTKLEDSAMYFCASSFREGPGNEQFFGPGTRLTVL.

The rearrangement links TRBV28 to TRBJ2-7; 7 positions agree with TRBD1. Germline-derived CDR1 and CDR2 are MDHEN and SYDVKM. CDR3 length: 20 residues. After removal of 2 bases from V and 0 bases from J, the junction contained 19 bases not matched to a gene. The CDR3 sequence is CASSLIIGTSKGTDSYEQYF. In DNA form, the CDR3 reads TGTGCCAGCAGTTTAATAATCGGGACCTCGAAGGGGACAGACTCCTACGAGCAGTACTTC.

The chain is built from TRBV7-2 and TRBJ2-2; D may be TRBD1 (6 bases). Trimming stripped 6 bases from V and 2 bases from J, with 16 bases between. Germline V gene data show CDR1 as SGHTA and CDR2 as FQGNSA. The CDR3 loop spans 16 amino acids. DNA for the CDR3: TGTGCCAGCAGACAGGCCGGGACACTAAACACCGGGGAGCTGTTTTTT. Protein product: CASRQAGTLNTGELFF.

This CDR3 is CASSVDRGNSPLHF. The CDR3 coding sequence is TGTGCCAGCAGCGTGGACAGGGGTAATTCACCCCTCCACTTT. V and J are TRBV7-9 and TRBJ1-6; the match to TRBD1 covers 9 bases. From germline, CDR1 is SEHNR and CDR2 FQNEAQ (reference sequence). The ends lost 5 bases at V and 6 bases at J; junction bases unmatched: 2. This CDR3 has 14 amino acids.

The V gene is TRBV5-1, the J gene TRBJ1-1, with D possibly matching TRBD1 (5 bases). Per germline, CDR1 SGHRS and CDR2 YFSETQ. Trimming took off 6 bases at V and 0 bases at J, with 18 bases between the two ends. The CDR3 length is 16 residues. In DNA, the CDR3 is TGCGCCAGCACCCGATCCGGGGGAGCCATGAACACTGAAGCTTTCTTT. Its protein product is CASTRSGGAMNTEAFF.

The CDR3 DNA reads TGTGCTAGTGGTTTGGTGACGGGCTACAATGAGCAGTTCTTC. As protein: CASGLVTGYNEQFF. V is TRBV12-5 and J is TRBJ2-1, with D uncertain. Trimming removed 0 bases from V and 3 bases from J, with 6 bases in between. The CDR3 runs to 14 residues. Germline CDR1 is LGHNT and CDR2 is FRNRAP.

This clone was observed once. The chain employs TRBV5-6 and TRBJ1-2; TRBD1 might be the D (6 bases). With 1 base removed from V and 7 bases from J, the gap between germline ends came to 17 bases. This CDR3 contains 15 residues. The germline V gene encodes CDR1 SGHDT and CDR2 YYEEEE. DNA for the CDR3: TGTGCCAGCAGCTTGCGGGGGGCAGGGATAAGTGGCTACACCTTC. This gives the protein CASSLRGAGISGYTF.

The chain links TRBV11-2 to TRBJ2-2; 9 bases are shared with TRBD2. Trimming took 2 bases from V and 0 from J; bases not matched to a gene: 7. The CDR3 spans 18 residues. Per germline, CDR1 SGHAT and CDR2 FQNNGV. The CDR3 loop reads CASSLKLGLAANTGELFF. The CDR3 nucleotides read TGTGCCAGCAGCTTAAAGTTGGGACTAGCCGCGAACACCGGGGAGCTGTTTTTT.

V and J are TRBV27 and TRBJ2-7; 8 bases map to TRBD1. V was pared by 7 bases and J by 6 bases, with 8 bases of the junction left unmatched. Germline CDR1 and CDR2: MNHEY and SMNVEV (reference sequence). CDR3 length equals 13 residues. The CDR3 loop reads CASTGGYGGEQYF. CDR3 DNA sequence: TGTGCCAGCACAGGGGGCTACGGCGGCGAGCAGTACTTC.

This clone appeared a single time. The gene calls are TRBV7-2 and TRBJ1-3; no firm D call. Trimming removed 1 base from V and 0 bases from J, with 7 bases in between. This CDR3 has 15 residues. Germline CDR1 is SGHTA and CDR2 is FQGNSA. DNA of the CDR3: TGTGCCAGCAGCTTAGTTTTGAGCTCTGGAAACACCATATATTTT. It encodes CASSLVLSSGNTIYF.

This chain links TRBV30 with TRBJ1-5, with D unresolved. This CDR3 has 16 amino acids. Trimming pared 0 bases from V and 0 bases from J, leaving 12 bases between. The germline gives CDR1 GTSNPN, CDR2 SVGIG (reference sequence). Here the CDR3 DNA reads TGTGCCTGGAGTGTAGGCCAGACATATAGCAATCAGCCCCAGCATTTT. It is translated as CAWSVGQTYSNQPQHF.

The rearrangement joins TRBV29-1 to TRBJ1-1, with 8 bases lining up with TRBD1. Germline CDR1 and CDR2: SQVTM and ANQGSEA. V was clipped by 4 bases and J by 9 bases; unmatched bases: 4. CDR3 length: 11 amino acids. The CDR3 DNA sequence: TGCAGCGTTGCAGGGGGCGAGAAAGCTTTCTTT. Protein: CSVAGGEKAFF.